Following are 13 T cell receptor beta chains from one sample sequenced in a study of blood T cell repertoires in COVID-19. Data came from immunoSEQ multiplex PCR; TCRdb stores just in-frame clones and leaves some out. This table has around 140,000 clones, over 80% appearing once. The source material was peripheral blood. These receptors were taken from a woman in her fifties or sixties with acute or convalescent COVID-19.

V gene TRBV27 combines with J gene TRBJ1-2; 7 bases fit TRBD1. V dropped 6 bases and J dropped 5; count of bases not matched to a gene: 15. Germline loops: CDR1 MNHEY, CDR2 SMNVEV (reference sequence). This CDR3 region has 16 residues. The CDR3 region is CASSLEGAASLYGYTF. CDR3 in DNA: TGTGCCAGCAGCCTGGAGGGGGCTGCCTCTTTGTATGGCTACACCTTC.

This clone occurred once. CDR3 sequence reads: CASSLRGPTDTQYF. Here the CDR3 DNA reads TGTGCCAGCAGCCTGAGGGGGCCCACAGATACGCAGTATTTT. The chain couples TRBV5-4 to TRBJ2-3, with 7 bases identical to TRBD1. This CDR3 comprises 14 residues. Germline CDR1 SGHNT, CDR2 YYREEE (reference sequence). V was clipped by 4 bases and J by 2 bases; unmatched bases: 4.

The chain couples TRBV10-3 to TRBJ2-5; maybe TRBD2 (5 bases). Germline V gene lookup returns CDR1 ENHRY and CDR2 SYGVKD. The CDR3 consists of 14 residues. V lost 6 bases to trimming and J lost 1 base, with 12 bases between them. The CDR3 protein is CAIRKVGIQETQYF. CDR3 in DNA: TGTGCCATCAGGAAGGTCGGGATCCAAGAGACCCAGTACTTC.

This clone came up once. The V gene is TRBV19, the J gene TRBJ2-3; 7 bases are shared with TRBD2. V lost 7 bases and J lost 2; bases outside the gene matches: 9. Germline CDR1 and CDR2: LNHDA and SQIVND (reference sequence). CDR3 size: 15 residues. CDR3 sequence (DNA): TGTGCCAGTAAGACGGGAGGTTCGAACACAGATACGCAGTATTTT. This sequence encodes CASKTGGSNTDTQYF.

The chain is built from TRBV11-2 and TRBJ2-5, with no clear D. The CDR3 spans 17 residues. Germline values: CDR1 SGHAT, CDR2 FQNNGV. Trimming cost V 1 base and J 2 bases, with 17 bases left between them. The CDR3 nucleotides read TGTGCCAGCAGCTTAGGTCTAGGCCCGAGAGGACAAGAGACCCAGTACTTC. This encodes CASSLGLGPRGQETQYF.

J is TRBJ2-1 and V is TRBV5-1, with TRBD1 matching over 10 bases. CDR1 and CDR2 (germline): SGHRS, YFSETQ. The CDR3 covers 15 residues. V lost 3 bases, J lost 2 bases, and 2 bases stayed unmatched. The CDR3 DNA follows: TGCGCCAGCAGCTGGGGGACAGGGGCCTACAATGAGCAGTTCTTC. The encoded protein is CASSWGTGAYNEQFF.

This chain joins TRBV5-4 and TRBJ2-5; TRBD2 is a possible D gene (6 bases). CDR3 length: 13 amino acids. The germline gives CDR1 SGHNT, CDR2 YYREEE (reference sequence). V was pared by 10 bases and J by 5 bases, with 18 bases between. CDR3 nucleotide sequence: TGTGCCTTCCATCTAGGAGGGAGGGAGACCCAGTACTTC. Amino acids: CAFHLGGRETQYF. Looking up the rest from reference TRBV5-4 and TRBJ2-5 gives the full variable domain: ETGVTQSPTHLIKTRGQQVTLRCSSQSGHNTVSWYQQALGQGPQFIFQYYREEENGRGNFPPRFSGLQFPNYSSELNVNALELDDSALYLCAFHLGGRETQYFGPGTRLLVL.

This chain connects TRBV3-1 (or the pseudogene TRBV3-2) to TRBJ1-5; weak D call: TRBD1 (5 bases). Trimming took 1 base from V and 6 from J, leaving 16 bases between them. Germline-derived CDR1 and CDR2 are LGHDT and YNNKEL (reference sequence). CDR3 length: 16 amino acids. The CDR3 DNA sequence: TGTGCCAGCAGCCAAGGGCCCCTAGGGGCCGGTCAGCCCCAGCATTTT. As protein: CASSQGPLGAGQPQHF.

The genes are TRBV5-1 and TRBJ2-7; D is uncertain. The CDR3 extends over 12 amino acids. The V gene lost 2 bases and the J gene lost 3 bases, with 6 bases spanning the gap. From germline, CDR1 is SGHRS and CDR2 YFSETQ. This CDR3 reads CASSFDSYEQYF. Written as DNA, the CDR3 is TGCGCCAGCAGCTTCGATAGCTACGAGCAGTACTTC.

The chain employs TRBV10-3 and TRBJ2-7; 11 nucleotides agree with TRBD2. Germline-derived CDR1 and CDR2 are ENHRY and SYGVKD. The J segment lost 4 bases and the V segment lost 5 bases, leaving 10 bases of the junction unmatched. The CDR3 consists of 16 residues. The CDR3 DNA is TGTGCCATCAGTTCAGCTAGCGGGGGGCCTTGGTACGAGCAGTACTTC. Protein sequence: CAISSASGGPWYEQYF.

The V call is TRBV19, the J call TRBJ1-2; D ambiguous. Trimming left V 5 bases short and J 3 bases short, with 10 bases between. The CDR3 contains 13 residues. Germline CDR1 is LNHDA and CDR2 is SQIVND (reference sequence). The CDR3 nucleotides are TGTGCCAGTAGTGTGGGCTGGGACTATGGCTACACCTTC. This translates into CASSVGWDYGYTF.

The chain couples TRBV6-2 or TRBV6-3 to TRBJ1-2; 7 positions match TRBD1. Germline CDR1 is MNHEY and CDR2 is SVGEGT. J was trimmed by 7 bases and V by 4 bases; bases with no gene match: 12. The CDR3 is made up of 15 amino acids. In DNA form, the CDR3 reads TGTGCCAGCAGTTGGGGGCCGACAGGGAGTACTGGCTACACCTTC. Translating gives CASSWGPTGSTGYTF.

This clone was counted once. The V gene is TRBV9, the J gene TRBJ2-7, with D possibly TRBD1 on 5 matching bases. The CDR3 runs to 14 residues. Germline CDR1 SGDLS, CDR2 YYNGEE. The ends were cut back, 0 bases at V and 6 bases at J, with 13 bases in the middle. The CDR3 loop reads CASSVAGWGGEQYF. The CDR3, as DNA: TGTGCCAGCAGCGTAGCGGGTTGGGGCGGCGAGCAGTACTTC.